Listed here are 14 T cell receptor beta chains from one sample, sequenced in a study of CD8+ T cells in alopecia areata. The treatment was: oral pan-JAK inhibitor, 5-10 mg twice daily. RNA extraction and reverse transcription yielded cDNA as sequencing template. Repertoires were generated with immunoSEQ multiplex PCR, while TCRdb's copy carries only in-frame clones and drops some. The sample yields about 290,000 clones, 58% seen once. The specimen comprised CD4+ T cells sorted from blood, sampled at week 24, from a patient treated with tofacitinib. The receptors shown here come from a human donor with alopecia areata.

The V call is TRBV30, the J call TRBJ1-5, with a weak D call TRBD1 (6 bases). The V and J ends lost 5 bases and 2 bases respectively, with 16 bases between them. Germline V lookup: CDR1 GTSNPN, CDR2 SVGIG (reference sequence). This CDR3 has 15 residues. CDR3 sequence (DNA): TGTGCCTGGGCCGGGACACTTAGGGGCAATCAGCCCCAGCATTTT. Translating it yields CAWAGTLRGNQPQHF.

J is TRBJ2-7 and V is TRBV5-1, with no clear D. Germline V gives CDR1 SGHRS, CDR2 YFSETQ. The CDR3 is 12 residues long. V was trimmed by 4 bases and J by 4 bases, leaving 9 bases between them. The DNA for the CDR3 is TGCGCCAGCAGCCAGTTTAGGTACGAGCAGTACTTC. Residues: CASSQFRYEQYF.

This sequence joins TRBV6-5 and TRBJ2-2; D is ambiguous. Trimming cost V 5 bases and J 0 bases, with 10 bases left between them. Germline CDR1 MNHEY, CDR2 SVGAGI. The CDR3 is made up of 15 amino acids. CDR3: CASSTSRTNTGELFF. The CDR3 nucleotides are TGTGCCAGCAGTACAAGCAGAACGAACACCGGGGAGCTGTTTTTT.

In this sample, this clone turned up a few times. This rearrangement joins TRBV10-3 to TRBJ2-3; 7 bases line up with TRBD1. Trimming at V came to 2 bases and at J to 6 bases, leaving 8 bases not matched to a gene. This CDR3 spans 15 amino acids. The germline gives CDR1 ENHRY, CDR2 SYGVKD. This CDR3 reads CAISERTGRGDTQYF. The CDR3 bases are TGTGCCATCAGTGAGAGGACAGGACGAGGGGATACGCAGTATTTT.

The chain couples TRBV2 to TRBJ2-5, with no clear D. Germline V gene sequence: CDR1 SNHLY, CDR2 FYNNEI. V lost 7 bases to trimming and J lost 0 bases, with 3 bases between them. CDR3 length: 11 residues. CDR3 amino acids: CASTYQETQYF. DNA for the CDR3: TGTGCCAGCACTTACCAAGAGACCCAGTACTTC.

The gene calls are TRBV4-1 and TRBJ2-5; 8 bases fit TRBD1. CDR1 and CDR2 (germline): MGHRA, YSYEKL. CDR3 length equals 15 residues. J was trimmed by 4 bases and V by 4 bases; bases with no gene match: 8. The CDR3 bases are TGCGCCAGCAGCCGAGGACAGGGAGGAGGAGAGACCCAGTACTTC. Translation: CASSRGQGGGETQYF.

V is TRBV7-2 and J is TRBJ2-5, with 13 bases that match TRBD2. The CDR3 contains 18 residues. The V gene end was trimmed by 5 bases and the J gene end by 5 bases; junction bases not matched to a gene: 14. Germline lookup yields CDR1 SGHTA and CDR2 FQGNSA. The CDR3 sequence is CASSPGLAGVTRGETQYF. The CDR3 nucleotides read TGTGCCAGCAGCCCCGGACTAGCGGGGGTCACACGTGGGGAGACCCAGTACTTC. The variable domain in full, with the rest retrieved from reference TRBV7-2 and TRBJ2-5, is GAGVSQSPSNKVTEKGKDVELRCDPISGHTALYWYRQSLGQGLEFLIYFQGNSAPDKSGLPSDRFSAERTGGSVSTLTIQRTQQEDSAVYLCASSPGLAGVTRGETQYFGPGTRLLVL.

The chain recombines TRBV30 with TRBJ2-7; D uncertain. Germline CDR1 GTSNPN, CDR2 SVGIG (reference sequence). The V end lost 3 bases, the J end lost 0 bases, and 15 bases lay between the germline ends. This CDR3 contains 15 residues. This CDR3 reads CAWRDPVRSSYEQYF. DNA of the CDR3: TGTGCCTGGAGGGACCCGGTCCGCAGCTCCTACGAGCAGTACTTC.

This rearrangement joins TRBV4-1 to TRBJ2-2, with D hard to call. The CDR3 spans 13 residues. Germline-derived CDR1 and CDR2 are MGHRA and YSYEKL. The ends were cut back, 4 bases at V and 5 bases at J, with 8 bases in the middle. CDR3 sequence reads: CASSLSRTGELFF. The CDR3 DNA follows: TGCGCCAGCAGCCTCTCCCGTACCGGGGAGCTGTTTTTT.

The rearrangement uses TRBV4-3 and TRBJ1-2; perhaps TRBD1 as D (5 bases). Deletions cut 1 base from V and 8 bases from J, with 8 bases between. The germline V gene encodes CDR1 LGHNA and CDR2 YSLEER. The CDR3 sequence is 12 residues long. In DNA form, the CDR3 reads TGCGCCAGCAGCCAAGGGGGACGCGGCTACACCTTC. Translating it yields CASSQGGRGYTF.

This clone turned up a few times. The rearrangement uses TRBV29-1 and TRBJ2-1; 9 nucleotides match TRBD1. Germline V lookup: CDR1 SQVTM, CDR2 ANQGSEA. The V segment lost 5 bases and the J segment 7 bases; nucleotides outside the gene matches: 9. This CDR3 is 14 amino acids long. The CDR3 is CSVLPGQGWNEQFF. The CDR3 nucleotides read TGCAGCGTTCTACCGGGACAGGGATGGAATGAGCAGTTCTTC.

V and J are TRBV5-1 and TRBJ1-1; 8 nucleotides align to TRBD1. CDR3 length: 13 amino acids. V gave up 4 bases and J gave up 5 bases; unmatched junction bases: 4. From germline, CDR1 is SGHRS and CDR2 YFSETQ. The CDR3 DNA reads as TGCGCCAGCAGCCCAGGGGGCAGGACTGAAGCTTTCTTT. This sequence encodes CASSPGGRTEAFF.

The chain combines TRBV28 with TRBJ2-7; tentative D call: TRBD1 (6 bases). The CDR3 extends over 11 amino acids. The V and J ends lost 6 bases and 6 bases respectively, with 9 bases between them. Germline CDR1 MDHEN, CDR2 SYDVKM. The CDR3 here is CASRSGAEQYF. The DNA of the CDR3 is TGTGCCAGCAGATCAGGGGCCGAGCAGTACTTC.

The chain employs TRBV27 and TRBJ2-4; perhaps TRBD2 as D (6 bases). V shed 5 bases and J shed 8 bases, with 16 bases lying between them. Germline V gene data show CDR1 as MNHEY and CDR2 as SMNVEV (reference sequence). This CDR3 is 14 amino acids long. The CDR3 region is CASSRGFDVDIQYF. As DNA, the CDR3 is TGTGCCAGCAGTCGGGGGTTCGACGTGGACATTCAGTACTTC.